This T cell receptor (beta chain) stems from a study of T cell repertoires in cytomegalovirus infection. V was pared by 3 bases and J by 0 bases, with 11 bases between. CDR1 is SGHAT and CDR2 is FQNNGV in the germline V gene. The CDR3 contains 15 residues. Overall study results and limits: There were carriers of CMV plus the relevant HLA, and cumulative public TCR beta family frequency identified them.

A single record per CDR3 protein comes from TCRdb applying MiXCR to the reads. The table has some 310,000 distinct CDR3 sequences, 25% seen once. As regards this clonotype: What it binds is unknown.

The sequence was collected from a human donor in good health (CMV status not recorded). Some clones in this sample may be carry-over from other donors' samples. This chain joins TRBV11-2 and TRBJ1-1, with D perhaps matching TRBD1 (6 bases). This material consisted of cultured PBMCs, taken from culture after CMV antigen stimulation. The CDR3: CASSFRTVLNTEAFF. The CDR3 nucleotides are TGTGCCAGCAGCTTTAGGACAGTTTTGAACACTGAAGCTTTCTTT.